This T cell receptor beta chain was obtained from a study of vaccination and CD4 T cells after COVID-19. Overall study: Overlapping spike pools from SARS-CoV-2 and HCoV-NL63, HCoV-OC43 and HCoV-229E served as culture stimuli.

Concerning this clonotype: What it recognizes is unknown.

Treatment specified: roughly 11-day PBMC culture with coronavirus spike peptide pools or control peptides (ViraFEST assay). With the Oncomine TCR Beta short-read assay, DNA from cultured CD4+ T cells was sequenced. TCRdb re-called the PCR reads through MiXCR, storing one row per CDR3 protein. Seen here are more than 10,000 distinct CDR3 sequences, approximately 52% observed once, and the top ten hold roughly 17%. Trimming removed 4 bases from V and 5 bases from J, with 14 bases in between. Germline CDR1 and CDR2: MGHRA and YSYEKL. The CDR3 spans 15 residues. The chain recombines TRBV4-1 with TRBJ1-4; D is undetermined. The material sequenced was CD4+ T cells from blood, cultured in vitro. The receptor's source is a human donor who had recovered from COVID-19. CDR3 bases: TGCGCCAGCAGCCCCGGTTCAGGACGAAATGAAAAACTGTTTTTT. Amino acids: CASSPGSGRNEKLFF.